This entry is about one TCR beta chain. The sample comes from a study of chemoradiotherapy in HPV16-positive cancers. Germline values: CDR1 SGHTA, CDR2 FQGNSA. The CDR3 has 15 amino acids. The V end lost 4 bases, the J end lost 0 bases, and 11 bases lay between the germline ends. Clones were sequenced by immunoSEQ multiplex PCR, and TCRdb holds only the in-frame ones, with some missing. The sample holds 20,000 to 25,000 clones, about 90% seen once. The sequencing here drew on blood, taken from a patient who underwent chemoradiotherapy. This chain links TRBV7-2 with TRBJ2-3; D unresolved. This receptor was identified in a human donor with HPV-associated anogenital cancer. The CDR3 loop reads CASSSALVSTDTQYF. CDR3 bases: TGTGCCAGCAGCTCCGCCCTCGTAAGCACAGATACGCAGTATTTT.